Below, one T cell receptor (beta chain) is given with its context. The source of the sample is a study of tumor-infiltrating lymphocytes in oesophageal squamous cell carcinoma. TCRdb reprocessed the PCR reads with MiXCR, giving one entry per CDR3 protein. The sample shows about 24,000 distinct CDR3 sequences, more than 35% of them seen only once. The source material was esophageal tumor tissue. The receptor was isolated from a male donor with esophageal squamous cell carcinoma.

As DNA, the CDR3 is TGTGCCAGCAGCATGGATGCATCCTACGAGCAGTACTTC. The encoded protein is CASSMDASYEQYF. The chain is built from TRBV7-9 and TRBJ2-5; D not certain. Judging by the DNA end, TRBJ2-7 fits better; the J call may be wrong. CDR1 is SEHNR, CDR2 FQNEAQ, per germline (reference sequence). This CDR3 region has 13 residues.